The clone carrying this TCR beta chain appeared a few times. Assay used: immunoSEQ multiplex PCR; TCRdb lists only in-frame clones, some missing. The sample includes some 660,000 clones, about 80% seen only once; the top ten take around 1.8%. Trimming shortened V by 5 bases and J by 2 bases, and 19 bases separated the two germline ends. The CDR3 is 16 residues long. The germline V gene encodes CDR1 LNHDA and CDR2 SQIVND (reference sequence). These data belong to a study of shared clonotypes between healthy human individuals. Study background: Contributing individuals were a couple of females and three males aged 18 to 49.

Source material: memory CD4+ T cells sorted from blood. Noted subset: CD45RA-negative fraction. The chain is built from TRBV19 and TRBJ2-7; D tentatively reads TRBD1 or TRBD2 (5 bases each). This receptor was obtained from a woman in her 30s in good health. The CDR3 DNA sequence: TGTGCCAGTAGTCCAGAATTGGGACGGTCAGCCTACGAGCAGTACTTC. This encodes CASSPELGRSAYEQYF.